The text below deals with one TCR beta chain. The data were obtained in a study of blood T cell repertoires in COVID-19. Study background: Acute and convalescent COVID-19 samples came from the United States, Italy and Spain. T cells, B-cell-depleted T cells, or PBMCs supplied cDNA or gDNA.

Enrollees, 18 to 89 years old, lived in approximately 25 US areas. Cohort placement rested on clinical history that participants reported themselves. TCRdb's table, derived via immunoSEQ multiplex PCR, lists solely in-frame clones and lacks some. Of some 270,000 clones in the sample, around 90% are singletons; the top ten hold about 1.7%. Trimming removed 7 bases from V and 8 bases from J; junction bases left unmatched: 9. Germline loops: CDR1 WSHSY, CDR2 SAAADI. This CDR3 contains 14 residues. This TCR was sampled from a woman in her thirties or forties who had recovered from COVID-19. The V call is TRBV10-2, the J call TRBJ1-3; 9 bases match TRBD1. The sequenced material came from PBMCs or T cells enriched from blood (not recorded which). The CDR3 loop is CASTGTGTGDTIYF. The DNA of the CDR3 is TGCGCCAGCACCGGGACAGGGACGGGGGACACCATATATTTT.